Below are 22 T cell receptor beta chains sequenced from a single sample in a study of T cell responses to AZD1222 COVID-19 vaccine (dated by TCRdb to 2020 to 2023). The method was the immunoSEQ multiplex PCR assay. Not all clones reach the TCRdb copy of this immuneACCESS table, which keeps in-frame sequences only. Checked studies attribute under half of the gap to unresolved V genes and leave the rest unexplained. In all, the sample holds more than 95,000 clones, and roughly 90% of those were seen once. In total, the top ten clones hold roughly 2.7% of the sample. The time point label, read with the paper, signifies: baseline before first vaccination. Material: peripheral blood, obtained on day 0 of AZD1222 vaccination. The origin of the receptors is an adult in good health.

This clone was detected once. V is TRBV2 and J is TRBJ2-6, with no clear D. The germline V and J ends were trimmed by 1 base and 4 bases, with 11 bases remaining between them. The CDR3 covers 16 residues. Germline CDR1 and CDR2: SNHLY and FYNNEI. The CDR3, as DNA: TGTGCCAGCAGTGAAGTTATCGGGTTAGGGGCCAACGTCCTGACTTTC. Its translation is CASSEVIGLGANVLTF. Drawing the rest from reference TRBV2 and TRBJ2-6, the complete variable domain is EPEVTQTPSHQVTQMGQEVILRCVPISNHLYFYWYRQILGQKVEFLVSFYNNEISEKSEIFDDQFSVERPDGSNFTLKIRSTKLEDSAMYFCASSEVIGLGANVLTFGAGSRLTVL.

This rearrangement joins TRBV7-3 to TRBJ2-7, with 7 bases fitting TRBD1. This CDR3 region has 14 residues. The V and J ends lost 5 bases and 2 bases, in that order; junction bases with no gene match: 6. Germline lookup yields CDR1 SGHTA and CDR2 FQGTGA. The CDR3 nucleotides are TGTGCCAGCAGCATAGGGGACAGAACCTACGAGCAGTACTTC. This codes for CASSIGDRTYEQYF.

This chain connects TRBV2 to TRBJ1-5; D possibly corresponds to TRBD1 (5 bases). The CDR3 extends over 14 amino acids. From germline, CDR1 is SNHLY and CDR2 FYNNEI. Trimming pared 5 bases from V and 5 bases from J, leaving 13 bases between. The CDR3 loop is CASSSREAYQPQHF. The CDR3, as DNA: TGTGCCAGCAGTTCCAGGGAGGCTTATCAGCCCCAGCATTTT.

The chain has TRBV6-5 and TRBJ2-7; the match to TRBD1 covers 10 bases. This CDR3 spans 14 amino acids. J gave up 2 bases and V 6 bases, and 4 bases lay outside the gene matches. Germline V lookup: CDR1 MNHEY, CDR2 SVGAGI. CDR3 DNA: TGTGCCAGCAGAACGGGACAGGGGACCTACGAGCAGTACTTC. Its protein is CASRTGQGTYEQYF.

The V and J genes are TRBV3-1 (or the pseudogene TRBV3-2) and TRBJ1-2; D unresolved. Trimming stripped 4 bases from V and 3 bases from J, with 12 bases between. The CDR3 is made up of 14 amino acids. Germline CDR1 and CDR2: LGHDT and YNNKEL (reference sequence). CDR3 bases: TGTGCCAGCAGCCCCCACTCAGGCGACTATGGCTACACCTTC. Protein sequence: CASSPHSGDYGYTF.

This clone was detected many times. This sequence joins TRBV6-2 or TRBV6-3 and TRBJ2-2; 7 nucleotides agree with TRBD2. Germline V CDR1 and CDR2: MNHEY, SVGEGT. The CDR3 loop spans 16 amino acids. V lost 2 bases to trimming and J lost 4 bases; unmatched junction nucleotides: 7. The CDR3 DNA is TGTGCCAGCAGTTACAATTGGCTAGCGGCCACCGGGGAGCTGTTTTTT. As protein: CASSYNWLAATGELFF.

The genes are TRBV6-5 and TRBJ1-1, with D hard to call. V was cut by 0 bases and J by 0 bases, with 5 bases left in between. CDR1 is MNHEY, CDR2 SVGAGI, per germline. The CDR3 runs to 14 residues. This CDR3 reads CASSYSGMNTEAFF. The DNA for the CDR3 is TGTGCCAGCAGTTACTCCGGGATGAACACTGAAGCTTTCTTT.

The chain couples TRBV5-8 to TRBJ2-7; D is unresolved. This CDR3 has 16 amino acids. Trimming pared 3 bases from V and 0 bases from J, leaving 16 bases between. CDR1 is SGHTS, CDR2 YDEGEE, per germline. The CDR3 loop reads CASSWVPSLSSYEQYF. DNA for the CDR3: TGTGCCAGCAGCTGGGTCCCCAGTTTATCCTCCTACGAGCAGTACTTC.

The gene calls are TRBV6-5 and TRBJ1-2; 9 bases fit TRBD1. The V gene end was trimmed by 2 bases and the J gene end by 5 bases; junction bases not matched to a gene: 9. The CDR3 has 16 amino acids. The germline CDR1 and CDR2 sequences are MNHEY and SVGAGI. CDR3 sequence reads: CASSYPSLGQGYGYTF. CDR3 nucleotides: TGTGCCAGCAGTTACCCTTCGTTGGGACAGGGATATGGCTACACCTTC.

J is TRBJ2-7 and V is TRBV5-1; tentatively, D is TRBD1 or TRBD2 (5 bases each). Between the trimmed V and J ends, which lost 4 bases and 2 bases, there was a span of 19 bases. This CDR3 is built from 16 residues. Germline CDR1 is SGHRS and CDR2 is YFSETQ. CDR3 bases: TGCGCCAGCAGCCCGGGGCCAGAAGAGAATACCTACGAGCAGTACTTC. Its protein is CASSPGPEENTYEQYF.

V gene TRBV14 combines with J gene TRBJ2-7; D possibly corresponds to TRBD2 (7 bases). CDR1 is SGHDN, CDR2 FVKESK, per germline. The CDR3 totals 13 residues. The ends were cut back, 4 bases at V and 7 bases at J, with 14 bases in the middle. The CDR3 bases are TGTGCCAGCAGCCTCGGCGGGGGACAAGAGCAGTACTTC. Protein sequence: CASSLGGGQEQYF.

The CDR3 region has the DNA TGTGCCAGCAGTTACCTGAATCAGCCCCAGCATTTT. Translating gives CASSYLNQPQHF. The chain has TRBV6-2 or TRBV6-3 and TRBJ1-5; D is undetermined. The CDR3 totals 12 residues. CDR1 is MNHEY, CDR2 SVGEGT, per germline. V was cut by 2 bases and J by 4 bases, with 3 bases left in between.

This sequence joins TRBV19 and TRBJ1-3; D not resolved. Germline assignment: CDR1 LNHDA and CDR2 SQIVND (reference sequence). CDR3 length equals 13 residues. V was clipped by 1 base and J by 8 bases, with 9 bases between them. DNA of the CDR3: TGTGCCAGTAGTATAGCAGGATCCCACACCATATATTTT. This sequence encodes CASSIAGSHTIYF.

The chain recombines TRBV24-1 with TRBJ2-3; D might be TRBD2 (5 bases). The CDR3 spans 14 residues. Trimming removed 2 bases at V and 10 bases at J, with 15 bases between. Germline V CDR1 and CDR2: KGHDR, SFDVKD. CDR3 amino acids: CATSDSGRGTPQYF. Here the CDR3 DNA reads TGTGCCACCAGTGATTCTGGTCGGGGTACGCCGCAGTATTTT.

This chain connects TRBV7-8 to TRBJ1-5; no definite D call. The CDR3 spans 15 residues. CDR1 is SGHVS, CDR2 FQNEAQ, per germline. Trimming stripped 0 bases from V and 5 bases from J, with 11 bases between. The CDR3 DNA sequence: TGTGCCAGCAGCTTAGCCAGATTGCGCCATCAGCCCCAGCATTTT. Its protein product is CASSLARLRHQPQHF.

This sequence joins TRBV29-1 and TRBJ2-4; TRBD2 is a possible D gene (5 bases). CDR3 length: 11 amino acids. The germline V gene encodes CDR1 SQVTM and CDR2 ANQGSEA. Trimming removed 7 bases at V and 7 bases at J, with 11 bases between. CDR3 coding DNA: TGCAGCGGCCGAGGCGGGAACATTCAGTACTTC. Translated, it gives CSGRGGNIQYF.

About this clone: At one boundary the junction diverges from the germline segment, which might be a read error. CDR3 residues: CASSLGASGGQETQYF. The CDR3 DNA sequence: TGTGCTAGCAGCTTAGGGGCCTCGGGGGGCCAAGAGACCCAGTACTTC. The chain combines TRBV7-7 with TRBJ2-5; 7 bases align to TRBD2. Germline V gene lookup returns CDR1 SSHAT and CDR2 FNYEAQ (reference sequence). CDR3 length: 16 amino acids.

This chain links TRBV7-8 with TRBJ2-7, with D tentatively TRBD1 (6 bases). The CDR3 contains 13 residues. Between the trimmed V and J ends, which lost 5 bases and 2 bases, there was a span of 10 bases. Germline CDR1 SGHVS, CDR2 FQNEAQ. The CDR3 nucleotides are TGTGCCAGCAGCGTATCAGGGGCCTACGAGCAGTACTTC. Protein sequence: CASSVSGAYEQYF.

This chain connects TRBV5-4 to TRBJ1-4; 9 bases are a match to TRBD1. CDR3 length: 16 amino acids. In germline, CDR1 is SGHNT, CDR2 YYREEE (reference sequence). J gave up 7 bases and V 1 base, and 8 bases lay outside the gene matches. The CDR3 loop is CASSLWVQGAGEKLFF. CDR3 nucleotide sequence: TGTGCCAGCAGCTTGTGGGTACAGGGGGCCGGTGAAAAACTGTTTTTT.

The genes are TRBV2 and TRBJ1-2; D not resolved. The CDR3 contains 14 residues. CDR1 is SNHLY, CDR2 FYNNEI, per germline. V lost 4 bases, J lost 5 bases, and 14 bases lay in between. The CDR3 here is CASSARREGYGYTF. CDR3 sequence (DNA): TGTGCCAGCAGTGCCCGGCGGGAAGGGTATGGCTACACCTTC.

CDR3 sequence: CASSLTYEQYF. DNA of the CDR3: TGTGCCAGCAGTTTAACCTACGAGCAGTACTTC. The rearrangement uses TRBV12-3 or TRBV12-4 and TRBJ2-7, with D unclear. CDR3 length: 11 amino acids. V gave up 2 bases and J gave up 2 bases, with 1 base separating them.

This chain uses TRBV11-3 with TRBJ1-1; 8 positions match TRBD1. Trimming removed 5 bases from V and 0 bases from J; junction bases left unmatched: 8. The CDR3 extends over 16 amino acids. Germline loops: CDR1 SGHNT, CDR2 YENEEA. The CDR3 nucleotides are TGTGCCAGCAGCCCCCCAGGACAGGGCATGAACACTGAAGCTTTCTTT. The encoded protein is CASSPPGQGMNTEAFF.